This is a list of T cell receptor beta chains from one sample in a study of sequential checkpoint blockade in melanoma. Measured with immunoSEQ multiplex PCR; TCRdb has only the in-frame clones, and not every one. The table shows several thousand clones, with just under 60% occurring only once. Here the sequenced sample was CD8+ T cells sorted from blood (inferred from file names), taken from a patient given nivolumab and ipilimumab in sequence. The receptors here all came from a human donor with melanoma. Each CDR3 is given without its conserved first and last residue. The D gene is left open where the match is weak.

TRBV7-3 | NA | ASSLGQHTEAF
TRBV19 | NA | ASSITGSYSYNEQF
TRBV9 | NA | ASSVAAGRTGELF
TRBV4-1 | TRBD1 | ASSQRDRGRHNEQF
TRBV10-1 | TRBD2 | ASSESTAGRGNEQF
TRBV7-9 | NA | ASSFGGNQPQH
TRBV7-9 | TRBD1 | ASSLPGGAGNEQF
TRBV7-9 | TRBD2 | ASSRSGGAYNEQF
TRBV9 | TRBD2 | ASSVSGGPTDTQY
TRBV11-1 | NA | ASSRTGNNSPLH
TRBV9 | NA | ASSVGGTRIANEQF
TRBV5-1 | TRBD2 | ASSLVAGGSSYEQY
TRBV28 | NA | ASSLLSGGNTIY
TRBV20-1 | TRBD1 | SARSDREDT
TRBV4-3 | TRBD1 | ASSQFVAGTGRDYGYT
TRBV6-1 | TRBD1 | ATATGNNEQF
TRBV6-4 | TRBD2 | ASSDGGGGTDTQY
TRBV7-8 | NA | ASSLRGYEQY
TRBV6-1 | TRBD2 | ASSEGGGSPYEQY
TRBV9 | NA | ASSSQGLSYNEQF
TRBV5-1 | TRBD1 | ASSFRTGEETQY
TRBV6-4 | NA | ASSPEGVNTEAF
TRBV5-4 | NA | ASSTPGASTGELF
TRBV4-1 | NA | ASSQEQGLYGYT
TRBV9 | NA | ASSPDTGRGNQPQH
TRBV28 | NA | ASTPPRGPLH
TRBV7-9 | TRBD1 | ASSPGQGYEQY
TRBV27 | NA | ASSLFPGETLH